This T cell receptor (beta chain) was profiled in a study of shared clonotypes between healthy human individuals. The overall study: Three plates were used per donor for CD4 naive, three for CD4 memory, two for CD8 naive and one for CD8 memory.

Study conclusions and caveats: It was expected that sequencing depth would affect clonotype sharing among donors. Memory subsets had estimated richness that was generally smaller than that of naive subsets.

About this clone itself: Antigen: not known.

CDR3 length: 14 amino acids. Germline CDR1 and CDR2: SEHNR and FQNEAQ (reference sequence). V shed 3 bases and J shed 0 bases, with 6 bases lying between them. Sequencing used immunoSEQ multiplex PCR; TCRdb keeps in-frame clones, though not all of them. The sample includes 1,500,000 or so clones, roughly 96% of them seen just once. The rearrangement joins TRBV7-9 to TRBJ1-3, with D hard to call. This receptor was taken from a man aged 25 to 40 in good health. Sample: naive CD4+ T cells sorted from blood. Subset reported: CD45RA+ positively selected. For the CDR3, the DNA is TGTGCCAGCAGCTTTCCAAGCTCTGGAAACACCATATATTTT. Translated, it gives CASSFPSSGNTIYF.